Described below is a single T cell receptor (beta chain) sequence and its context. PCR was performed a second time for about 7 to 11 cycles using a sample-barcoded 5' primer and a J-beta primer mix. In TCRdb, the 5' RACE reads were re-called with MiXCR into one record per CDR3 protein. The table records roughly 830,000 distinct CDR3 sequences, 62% of them present only once. The data were taken from a study of blood T cells in healthy people across ages. Each donor had approximately 10 milliliters of peripheral blood drawn. Each sample gave at least 6.5 million isolated PBMCs. CDR3 size: 12 residues. The germline V gene encodes CDR1 SQVTM and CDR2 ANQGSEA. V lost 6 bases to trimming and J lost 4 bases, with 13 bases between them.

The receptor was isolated from a man younger than 40 in good health. Sequencing was done on a sample of blood. The rearrangement joins TRBV29-1 to TRBJ2-7; D perhaps matches TRBD1 (5 bases). In DNA form, the CDR3 reads TGCAGCGTAGGGGTGATGGGATACGAGCAGTACTTC. It is translated as CSVGVMGYEQYF.